Listed here are 21 T cell receptor beta chains from one sample, sequenced in a study of cytomegalovirus exposure and HLA in healthy donors. PCR amplification relied on 60 Vbeta primers (plus 13 Jbeta primers). Profiled with immunoSEQ multiplex PCR; TCRdb holds only in-frame clones, not every one. The table records around 95,000 clones, approximately 85% of them present only once. Sequenced material: PBMCs. The receptors derive from a man younger than 40 in good health and CMV-seropositive.

J is TRBJ1-2 and V is TRBV30; D perhaps matches TRBD1 (6 bases). The germline CDR1 and CDR2 sequences are GTSNPN and SVGIG (reference sequence). CDR3 size: 13 residues. V dropped 2 bases and J dropped 6 bases, with 13 bases sitting between them. CDR3 DNA sequence: TGTGCCTGGAGTCTTGGACAGTGGAATGGCTACACCTTC. Translation: CAWSLGQWNGYTF.

The chain is built from TRBV7-2 and TRBJ2-2, with TRBD1 matching 7 bases. J lost 7 bases, V lost 2 bases, and 10 bases had no gene match. Germline-derived CDR1 and CDR2 are SGHTA and FQGNSA. The CDR3 has 16 amino acids. The CDR3 protein is CASSLQSQPGGGELFF. The CDR3 coding sequence is TGTGCCAGCAGCTTACAGTCCCAGCCAGGGGGCGGGGAGCTGTTTTTT.

The chain recombines TRBV7-7 with TRBJ2-5; 15 bases are a match to TRBD2. Germline CDR1 SSHAT, CDR2 FNYEAQ (reference sequence). The CDR3 loop spans 15 amino acids. V trimming: 5 bases; J trimming: 5 bases; junction bases outside the gene matches: 3. The CDR3 sequence is CASSQGTSGRETQYF. The CDR3 coding sequence is TGTGCCAGCAGCCAAGGGACTAGCGGGAGGGAGACCCAGTACTTC.

The V and J genes are TRBV5-8 and TRBJ2-2, with 9 bases aligning to TRBD1. The V gene's germline CDR1 is SGHTS and CDR2 YDEGEE. The CDR3 consists of 15 residues. After removal of 4 bases from V and 4 bases from J, the junction contained 5 bases not matched to a gene. The chain's CDR3 is CASSLRDRATGELFF. For the CDR3, the DNA is TGTGCCAGCAGCCTGAGGGACAGGGCCACCGGGGAGCTGTTTTTT.

This rearrangement joins TRBV12-5 to TRBJ1-2; maybe TRBD1 (5 bases). The V gene lost 1 base and the J gene lost 6 bases, with 15 bases spanning the gap. Germline loops: CDR1 LGHNT, CDR2 FRNRAP. The CDR3 length is 15 residues. The chain's CDR3 is CASGLAGTAGDGYTF. In DNA, the CDR3 is TGTGCTAGTGGTTTGGCCGGGACGGCGGGGGATGGCTACACCTTC.

The chain combines TRBV5-1 with TRBJ2-7, with a possible D match to TRBD1 (6 bases). Trimming took off 3 bases at V and 1 base at J, with 14 bases between the two ends. CDR1 and CDR2 from the germline V gene are SGHRS and YFSETQ. The CDR3 sequence is 15 residues long. The CDR3: CASSWATGRSYEQYF. CDR3 DNA: TGCGCCAGCAGCTGGGCGACAGGACGATCCTACGAGCAGTACTTC.

This clone occurred a few times. This chain joins TRBV6-5 and TRBJ1-2; D is ambiguous. The germline V gene encodes CDR1 MNHEY and CDR2 SVGAGI. V lost 5 bases to trimming and J lost 5 bases, with 12 bases between them. The CDR3 contains 13 residues. CDR3 sequence (DNA): TGTGCCAGCAGTCCGGGGAGCCCATATGGCTACACCTTC. Translated, it gives CASSPGSPYGYTF.

This chain links TRBV6-5 with TRBJ1-3, with D hard to call. V was trimmed by 4 bases and J by 0 bases, leaving 7 bases between them. The CDR3 is made up of 14 amino acids. CDR1 MNHEY and CDR2 SVGAGI come from the germline V gene. The CDR3 here is CASSSPSSGNTIYF. CDR3 DNA sequence: TGTGCCAGCAGTTCGCCCAGCTCTGGAAACACCATATATTTT.

The rearrangement joins TRBV2 to TRBJ2-1, with TRBD2 as a possible D gene (6 bases). Trimming took 4 bases from V and 6 from J, leaving 19 bases between them. Germline CDR1 SNHLY, CDR2 FYNNEI. This CDR3 spans 16 amino acids. The CDR3 region is CASSVGRGGAGNEQFF. In DNA, the CDR3 is TGTGCCAGCAGTGTGGGCCGAGGAGGGGCGGGCAATGAGCAGTTCTTC. Variable domain in full (rest from reference TRBV2 and TRBJ2-1): EPEVTQTPSHQVTQMGQEVILRCVPISNHLYFYWYRQILGQKVEFLVSFYNNEISEKSEIFDDQFSVERPDGSNFTLKIRSTKLEDSAMYFCASSVGRGGAGNEQFFGPGTRLTVL.

This chain uses TRBV5-8 with TRBJ1-5; 7 nucleotides match TRBD1. Per germline, CDR1 SGHTS and CDR2 YDEGEE. V lost 5 bases and J lost 4; bases outside the gene matches: 9. The CDR3 is made up of 15 amino acids. This CDR3 is CASSMGQISNQPQHF. CDR3 nucleotide sequence: TGTGCCAGCAGTATGGGACAGATCTCTAATCAGCCCCAGCATTTT.

The genes are TRBV2 and TRBJ1-5, with 9 nucleotides matching TRBD1. V shed 2 bases and J 7 bases; nucleotides not matched to a gene: 9. The CDR3 consists of 16 residues. Per the germline V gene, CDR1 is SNHLY and CDR2 is FYNNEI. The CDR3 sequence is CASSETRTGVGQPQHF. In DNA form, the CDR3 reads TGTGCCAGCAGTGAAACCAGGACAGGGGTCGGGCAGCCCCAGCATTTT.

This chain uses TRBV19 with TRBJ1-2, with D possibly matching TRBD1 (5 bases). The CDR3 consists of 13 residues. Trimming removed 4 bases from V and 2 bases from J, with 8 bases in between. CDR1 and CDR2 (germline): LNHDA, SQIVND (reference sequence). The CDR3 DNA is TGTGCCAGTAGTAGTGCAGGGAACTATGGCTACACCTTC. This gives the protein CASSSAGNYGYTF.

The chain's CDR3 is CASSIGLAGVEETQYF. The CDR3, as DNA: TGTGCCAGCAGCATTGGACTAGCGGGGGTCGAAGAGACCCAGTACTTC. The rearrangement links TRBV9 to TRBJ2-5; 13 positions match TRBD2. V dropped 4 bases and J dropped 3; count of bases not matched to a gene: 6. The germline V gene encodes CDR1 SGDLS and CDR2 YYNGEE. The CDR3 spans 16 residues.

The rearrangement joins TRBV7-6 to TRBJ2-5, with 7 positions matching TRBD2. TRBJ2-7 matches the DNA end more closely, so the J call is doubtful. Germline CDR1 reads SGHVS; CDR2 reads FNYEAQ. CDR3 size: 15 residues. CDR3 DNA sequence: TGTGCCAGCAGCTTAGGGGAGGGAAGCCCCTACGAGCAGTACTTC. It codes for CASSLGEGSPYEQYF.

The V call is TRBV5-1, the J call TRBJ2-7, with 9 bases lining up with TRBD1. Germline V gives CDR1 SGHRS, CDR2 YFSETQ. The CDR3 runs to 12 residues. DNA of the CDR3: TGCGCTAGGGGACAGGGCGGATACGAGCAGTACTTC. Translation gives CARGQGGYEQYF.

The chain couples TRBV7-9 to TRBJ2-5; 12 bases match TRBD2. The germline CDR1 and CDR2 sequences are SEHNR and FQNEAQ (reference sequence). The ends lost 3 bases at V and 2 bases at J; junction bases unmatched: 4. The CDR3 spans 16 residues. The CDR3 DNA reads as TGTGCCAGCAGCTTGACTAGCGGGGGCATTCAAGAGACCCAGTACTTC. Encoded protein: CASSLTSGGIQETQYF.

The chain combines TRBV5-6 with TRBJ2-7; D remains ambiguous. This CDR3 comprises 14 residues. Trimming shortened V by 0 bases and J by 3 bases, and 10 bases separated the two germline ends. CDR1 SGHDT and CDR2 YYEEEE come from the germline V gene. The CDR3: CASSLGRNVYEQYF. CDR3 nucleotide sequence: TGTGCCAGCAGCTTGGGGCGGAATGTCTACGAGCAGTACTTC.

J is TRBJ2-2 and V is TRBV28, with TRBD2 identical over 11 bases. The CDR3 contains 18 residues. Germline V lookup: CDR1 MDHEN, CDR2 SYDVKM. V trimming: 3 bases; J trimming: 2 bases; junction bases outside the gene matches: 8. The CDR3 bases are TGTGCCAGCAGTTTGCGTCTAGCGGGAGGCCCTAACACCGGGGAGCTGTTTTTT. It translates to CASSLRLAGGPNTGELFF.

The chain uses TRBV7-2 and TRBJ1-3; unclear D gene. CDR1 is SGHTA, CDR2 FQGNSA, per germline. CDR3 length: 15 residues. V lost 5 bases and J 0 bases, leaving 11 bases between the germline ends. CDR3 sequence reads: CASSPQPSSGNTIYF. The CDR3 DNA follows: TGTGCCAGCAGCCCACAGCCGAGCTCTGGAAACACCATATATTTT.

The chain links TRBV15 to TRBJ2-1; 9 bases are shared with TRBD2. Germline values: CDR1 LNHNV, CDR2 YYDKDF (reference sequence). The CDR3 extends over 15 amino acids. The V and J ends lost 0 bases and 6 bases, in that order; junction bases with no gene match: 3. DNA of the CDR3: TGTGCCACCAGCAGAGACCCTAGCGGGGTCAATGAGCAGTTCTTC. Translated: CATSRDPSGVNEQFF.

The V and J genes are TRBV14 and TRBJ2-1, with D perhaps TRBD2 (6 bases). This CDR3 region has 17 residues. Trimming left V 0 bases short and J 7 bases short, with 19 bases between. Germline CDR1 is SGHDN and CDR2 is FVKESK. The CDR3 reads CASSQDILGASGNEQFF. The DNA for the CDR3 is TGTGCCAGCAGCCAAGATATCCTCGGAGCGAGCGGGAATGAGCAGTTCTTC.